This T cell receptor (beta chain) was captured in a study of T cell responses to AZD1222 COVID-19 vaccine. Study observations and caveats: Spike-specific TCR depth and breadth grew after two AZD1222 doses. At 160-218 and 743-854, vaccine-associated CD4 TCRs were dominant, and they spanned spike. Sampling that yielded the repertoires occurred only after the peak T cell response.

About this clone: Its antigen is not identified.

Some clones are missing from TCRdb's copy, which holds only in-frame ones; the method was immunoSEQ multiplex PCR. In the table there are 130,000 to 150,000 clones, approximately 94% of which are singletons. Germline V CDR1 and CDR2: SNHLY, FYNNEI. With V trimmed by 8 bases and J by 4 bases, 2 bases remained unmatched. This CDR3 is built from 12 residues. This clonotype was obtained from an adult in good health. This chain connects TRBV2 to TRBJ2-7; 10 bases fit TRBD1. The sample consisted of peripheral blood, taken on day 0 of AZD1222 vaccination. The CDR3, as DNA: TGTGCCAGCCGGGACAGGGGTTACGAGCAGTACTTC. Protein product: CASRDRGYEQYF.